Presented here are 21 T cell receptor beta chains from one specimen sequenced in a study of cytomegalovirus exposure and HLA in healthy donors. PCR used 60 Vbeta primers and 13 Jbeta primers. Libraries were prepared by immunoSEQ multiplex PCR; TCRdb keeps only in-frame clonotypes and omits some of them. The repertoire holds 160,000 or so clones, with roughly 85% as singletons. The sequenced sample was PBMCs. These receptors were collected from a woman in her fifties or sixties in good health and CMV-seronegative.

This chain joins TRBV7-2 and TRBJ1-2; TRBD1 agrees at 8 bases. The CDR3 runs to 14 residues. The germline CDR1 and CDR2 sequences are SGHTA and FQGNSA. J was trimmed by 4 bases and V by 4 bases; bases with no gene match: 5. DNA of the CDR3: TGTGCCAGCAGCTCCCGGACAGGGAGCTATGGCTACACCTTC. Protein product: CASSSRTGSYGYTF.

The J gene is TRBJ2-7, the V gene TRBV28, with 10 bases aligning to TRBD2. The CDR3 is 14 residues long. Losses at the gene ends were 7 bases for V and 4 bases for J; bases not matched to a gene: 7. From germline, CDR1 is MDHEN and CDR2 SYDVKM. The CDR3 is CASNPSGSSYEQYF. The CDR3 coding sequence is TGTGCCAGCAACCCTAGCGGGAGTTCTTACGAGCAGTACTTC. Combining the CDR3 with reference TRBV28 and TRBJ2-7 gives the whole variable domain DVKVTQSSRYLVKRTGEKVFLECVQDMDHENMFWYRQDPGLGLRLIYFSYDVKMKEKGDIPEGYSVSREKKERFSLILESASTNQTSMYLCASNPSGSSYEQYFGPGTRLTVT.

The V gene is TRBV2, the J gene TRBJ1-1; D gene ambiguous. With 3 bases removed from V and 5 bases from J, the gap between germline ends came to 13 bases. The CDR3 has 14 residues. Germline V CDR1 and CDR2: SNHLY, FYNNEI. The CDR3 region has the DNA TGTGCCAGCAGTGATTTTGGAGGTGGGACTGAAGCTTTCTTT. Protein product: CASSDFGGGTEAFF.

The chain has TRBV10-3 and TRBJ1-5, with D tentatively TRBD1 (5 bases). Trimming took 0 bases from V and 5 from J, leaving 14 bases between them. Per the germline V gene, CDR1 is ENHRY and CDR2 is SYGVKD. This CDR3 has 16 residues. As DNA, the CDR3 is TGTGCCATCAGTGAGTCGACGGGGACTCTGGATCAGCCCCAGCATTTT. This encodes CAISESTGTLDQPQHF.

This clone appeared once. The CDR3 protein is CASRPTGGYGAFF. CDR3 DNA: TGTGCCAGCAGACCGACAGGGGGGTATGGAGCTTTCTTT. J is TRBJ1-1 and V is TRBV28, with 9 bases aligning to TRBD1. J was trimmed by 10 bases and V by 6 bases; bases with no gene match: 9. Germline CDR1 is MDHEN and CDR2 is SYDVKM. CDR3 length: 13 residues.

This chain joins TRBV27 and TRBJ1-1, with D possibly being TRBD1 (6 bases). The V end lost 2 bases, the J end lost 5 bases, and 15 bases lay between the germline ends. CDR1 and CDR2 (germline): MNHEY, SMNVEV (reference sequence). This CDR3 has 15 amino acids. The CDR3 sequence: CASSLDQLRGTEAFF. In DNA form, the CDR3 reads TGTGCCAGCAGTTTAGACCAGCTTAGGGGGACTGAAGCTTTCTTT.

The CDR3 reads CASSSGLAGYTQYF. For the CDR3, the DNA is TGTGCCAGCAGCTCGGGACTAGCGGGGTATACGCAGTATTTT. The chain recombines TRBV9 with TRBJ2-3, with 13 bases identical to TRBD2. This CDR3 is 14 amino acids long. The J segment lost 7 bases and the V segment lost 4 bases, leaving 3 bases of the junction unmatched. The germline CDR1 and CDR2 sequences are SGDLS and YYNGEE.

The chain couples TRBV5-1 to TRBJ1-4, with 7 bases lining up with TRBD1. This CDR3 region has 16 residues. Trimming took 3 bases from V and 1 from J; bases not matched to a gene: 6. CDR1 SGHRS and CDR2 YFSETQ come from the germline V gene. Written as DNA, the CDR3 is TGCGCCAGCAGCTCGGAGACAGGGATAACTAATGAAAAACTGTTTTTT. Protein sequence: CASSSETGITNEKLFF.

The chain carries TRBV19 and TRBJ1-4; 7 bases match TRBD1. This CDR3 is built from 15 residues. V lost 5 bases and J lost 7; bases outside the gene matches: 10. CDR1 is LNHDA and CDR2 is SQIVND in the germline V gene (reference sequence). The CDR3 DNA sequence: TGTGCCAGTAGTGCGTCGGGACAGAGACGTGAAAAACTGTTTTTT. It specifies CASSASGQRREKLFF.

The CDR3 here is CASSLATGRDTQYF. The DNA of the CDR3 is TGTGCCAGCAGCTTAGCGACTGGAAGAGATACGCAGTATTTT. The rearrangement uses TRBV7-8 and TRBJ2-3; no firm D call. The CDR3 totals 14 residues. The ends were cut back, 0 bases at V and 5 bases at J, with 9 bases in the middle. Per the germline V gene, CDR1 is SGHVS and CDR2 is FQNEAQ.

The chain is built from TRBV5-4 and TRBJ2-5; 8 bases map to TRBD2. This CDR3 region has 16 residues. Germline V gene sequence: CDR1 SGHNT, CDR2 YYREEE (reference sequence). V shed 0 bases and J 5 bases; nucleotides not matched to a gene: 9. The CDR3 sequence: CASSLGGRGGRETQYF. The CDR3 bases are TGTGCCAGCAGCTTGGGGGGAAGGGGCGGGAGGGAGACCCAGTACTTC.

The V call is TRBV18, the J call TRBJ2-2; D is perhaps TRBD2 (5 bases). V shed 1 base and J shed 3 bases, with 9 bases lying between them. The CDR3 is 15 residues long. Germline V gene data show CDR1 as KGHSH and CDR2 as LQKENI. CDR3 sequence: CASSPRGLHTGELFF. DNA of the CDR3: TGTGCCAGCTCACCACGTGGACTGCACACCGGGGAGCTGTTTTTT.

This chain joins TRBV11-2 and TRBJ1-3; no clear D gene. Germline V gene data show CDR1 as SGHAT and CDR2 as FQNNGV. This CDR3 contains 15 residues. The V end was cut by 0 bases, the J end by 0 bases, with 6 bases between. DNA for the CDR3: TGTGCCAGCAGCTTAGACCTAAACTCTGGAAACACCATATATTTT. Translating it yields CASSLDLNSGNTIYF.

This sequence joins TRBV5-1 and TRBJ2-5; 11 bases match TRBD1. The CDR3 totals 15 residues. Trimming at V came to 4 bases and at J to 4 bases, leaving 6 bases not matched to a gene. In germline, CDR1 is SGHRS, CDR2 YFSETQ. CDR3 DNA sequence: TGCGCCAGCAGCGCCGGGACAGGGGGAATAGAGACCCAGTACTTC. Encoded protein: CASSAGTGGIETQYF.

Only a few counts were recorded for this clone. The genes are TRBV4-3 and TRBJ1-1; TRBD1 aligns across 11 bases. Trimming removed 4 bases from V and 5 bases from J; junction bases left unmatched: 9. CDR3 length: 16 residues. Germline V gene sequence: CDR1 LGHNA, CDR2 YSLEER. CDR3 in amino acids: CASSPSWDRGETEAFF. CDR3 nucleotide sequence: TGCGCCAGCAGCCCCTCGTGGGACAGGGGGGAAACTGAAGCTTTCTTT.

V is TRBV28 and J is TRBJ2-2, with 7 bases fitting TRBD1. The CDR3 is made up of 16 amino acids. With 4 bases clipped from V and 1 base from J, the junction kept 6 bases outside the gene matches. Germline CDR1 and CDR2: MDHEN and SYDVKM. In nucleotides, the CDR3 is TGTGCCAGCAGTTCCCGACGGACAGGGAACACCGGGGAGCTGTTTTTT. It yields the protein CASSSRRTGNTGELFF.

The chain couples TRBV15 to TRBJ1-4; the D gene is possibly TRBD1 (6 bases). With 1 base removed from V and 7 bases from J, the gap between germline ends came to 10 bases. The CDR3 sequence is 14 residues long. Per germline, CDR1 LNHNV and CDR2 YYDKDF (reference sequence). The CDR3 here is CATSRAGVGEKLFF. As DNA, the CDR3 is TGTGCCACCAGCAGAGCAGGGGTTGGTGAAAAACTGTTTTTT.

The chain uses TRBV5-5 and TRBJ1-1; D may be TRBD1 (6 bases). The V gene lost 2 bases and the J gene lost 5 bases, with 16 bases spanning the gap. The CDR3 runs to 15 residues. Germline V gene data show CDR1 as SGHKS and CDR2 as YYEKEE (reference sequence). The CDR3 sequence is CASSFLVRGETEAFF. The CDR3 DNA follows: TGTGCCAGCAGCTTCTTGGTCAGGGGAGAGACTGAAGCTTTCTTT.

CDR3 loop: CASSSNRDRGRGEQYF. For the CDR3, the DNA is TGTGCCAGCAGTTCGAACCGGGACAGGGGGCGAGGTGAGCAGTACTTC. The chain links TRBV27 to TRBJ2-7; TRBD1 matches 12 bases. Per germline, CDR1 MNHEY and CDR2 SMNVEV (reference sequence). The J segment lost 7 bases and the V segment lost 4 bases, leaving 11 bases of the junction unmatched. This CDR3 has 16 residues.

This chain joins TRBV6-1 and TRBJ2-5, with D maybe TRBD2 (6 bases). Germline V gene data show CDR1 as MNHNS and CDR2 as SASEGT. V was clipped by 6 bases and J by 5 bases, with 16 bases between them. This CDR3 is 14 amino acids long. The CDR3 protein is CASRGRRVFETQYF. The DNA of the CDR3 is TGTGCCAGCAGGGGGCGGAGGGTCTTTGAGACCCAGTACTTC.

The rearrangement uses TRBV9 and TRBJ2-2; D gene ambiguous. Germline-derived CDR1 and CDR2 are SGDLS and YYNGEE. V gave up 1 base and J gave up 4 bases, with 11 bases separating them. The CDR3 sequence is 15 residues long. The CDR3 nucleotides are TGTGCCAGCAGCGTACAAAACCGAGCCACCGGGGAGCTGTTTTTT. Translation: CASSVQNRATGELFF.